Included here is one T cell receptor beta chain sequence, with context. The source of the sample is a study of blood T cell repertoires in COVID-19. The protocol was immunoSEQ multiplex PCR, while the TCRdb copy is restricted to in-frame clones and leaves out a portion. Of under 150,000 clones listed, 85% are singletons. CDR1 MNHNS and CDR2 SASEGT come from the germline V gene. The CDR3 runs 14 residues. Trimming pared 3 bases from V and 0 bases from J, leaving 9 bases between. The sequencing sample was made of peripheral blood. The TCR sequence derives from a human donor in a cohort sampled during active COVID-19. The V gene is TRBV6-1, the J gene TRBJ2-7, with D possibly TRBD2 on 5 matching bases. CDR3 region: CASSELRASYEQYF. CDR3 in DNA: TGTGCCAGCAGTGAGTTGCGGGCCTCCTACGAGCAGTACTTC.